This T cell receptor beta chain was sequenced for a study of blood T cell repertoires in COVID-19. Study-level information: COVID-19 samples collected from the United States, Italy and Spain covered acute and convalescent phases. T cells, B-cell-depleted T cells, or PBMCs supplied cDNA or gDNA.

V was cut by 6 bases and J by 13 bases, with 18 bases left in between. The germline gives CDR1 DFQATT, CDR2 SNEGSKA (reference sequence). This CDR3 has 11 amino acids. In the authors' methods: How many nucleated cells were present was estimated from reference gene primer amplification. Repertoires were generated with immunoSEQ multiplex PCR, while TCRdb's copy carries only in-frame clones and drops some. V and J calls and clone size are those listed in that table; D and trimming were worked out from the DNA. The profile shows 310,000 or so clones, roughly 89% of them singletons. The J gene is TRBJ1-2, the V gene TRBV20-1, with a weak D call TRBD1 (5 bases). The specimen was PBMCs or T cells enriched from blood (not recorded which). This TCR was sampled from a young woman with acute COVID-19. As DNA, the CDR3 is TGCAGTGCCCACCGGCAGGGTCCCCCCACCTTC. Translated: CSAHRQGPPTF.